Included here is one T cell receptor (beta chain) sequence, with context. What it recognizes is unknown. This specimen belongs to a study of OX40 agonist ivuxolimab in advanced cancers. Study-level information: Ivuxolimab, which is an agonistic anti-OX40 (CD134) antibody, was administered to the patients.

CDR1 and CDR2 from the germline V gene are SQVTM and ANQGSEA. The V and J ends lost 4 bases and 3 bases, in that order; junction bases with no gene match: 3. This CDR3 region has 13 residues. Generated by immunoSEQ multiplex PCR, the TCRdb table keeps only in-frame clones and is missing some. The sample consists of about 45,000 clones, roughly 86% of them appearing once. General observations from the study: Normalized T-cell clonal expansion was also low in a subset of nonresponders. The antigens recognized by the expanded peripheral T cells, that is their antigen specificity, were not determined.

The clonotype was recovered from an adult with an advanced solid tumor such as melanoma, head and neck, liver or kidney cancer. The starting material was CD4+ or CD8+ T cells sorted from blood, obtained in a trial of the OX40 agonist ivuxolimab. V and J are TRBV29-1 and TRBJ2-7; 10 nucleotides line up with TRBD2. As DNA, the CDR3 is TGCAGCGTTGGAGCTAGCGGGGGCTACGAGCAGTACTTC. It yields the protein CSVGASGGYEQYF.